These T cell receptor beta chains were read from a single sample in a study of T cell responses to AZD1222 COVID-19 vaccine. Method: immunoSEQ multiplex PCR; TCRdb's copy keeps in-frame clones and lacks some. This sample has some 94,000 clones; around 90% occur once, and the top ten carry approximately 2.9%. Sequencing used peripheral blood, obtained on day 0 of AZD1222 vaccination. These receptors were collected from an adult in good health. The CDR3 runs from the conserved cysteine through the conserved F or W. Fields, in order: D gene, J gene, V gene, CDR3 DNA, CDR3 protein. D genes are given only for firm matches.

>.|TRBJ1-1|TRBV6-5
TGTGCCAGCAGTTACTCGACAAAGGGGCTCACTGAAGCTTTCTTT
CASSYSTKGLTEAFF
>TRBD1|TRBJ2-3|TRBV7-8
TGTGCCTGTACGTTCGACAGGGGTAGGACAGATACGCAGTATTTT
CACTFDRGRTDTQYF
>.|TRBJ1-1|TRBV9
TGTGCCAGCAGCCCAAGCACTGAAGCTTTCTTT
CASSPSTEAFF
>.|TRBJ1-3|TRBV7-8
TGTGCCAGCAGCTTAGACCAGAGGGACTCTGGAAACACCATATATTTT
CASSLDQRDSGNTIYF
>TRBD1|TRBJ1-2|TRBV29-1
TGCAGCGTTGCTGGGGACAGGGGATATGGCTACACCTTC
CSVAGDRGYGYTF
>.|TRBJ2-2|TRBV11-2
TGTGCCAGCAGCTTGGGACACTCGAACACCGGGGAGCTGTTTTTT
CASSLGHSNTGELFF
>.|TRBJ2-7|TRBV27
TGTGCCAGCAGTGCCGCAACGTTGATGGAGCAGTACTTC
CASSAATLMEQYF
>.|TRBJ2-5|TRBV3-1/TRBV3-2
TGTGCCAGCAGCCAACCCCCCAGCCAAGAGACCCAGTACTTC
CASSQPPSQETQYF
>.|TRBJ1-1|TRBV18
TGTGCCAGCTCACCACCGGGGACGAAGAACACTGAAGCTTTCTTT
CASSPPGTKNTEAFF
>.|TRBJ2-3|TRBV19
TGTGCCAGTAGTAACCGGGGGGCAGAAAATACGCAGTATTTT
CASSNRGAENTQYF
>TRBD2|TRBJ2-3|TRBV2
TGTGCCAGCAGGGACGGACTAGCGGGGGGCCCTTTTAGCACAGATACGCAGTATTTT
CASRDGLAGGPFSTDTQYF
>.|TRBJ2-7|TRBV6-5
TGTGCCAGCAGTTACTCAACTAGCTCCTACGAGCAGTACTTC
CASSYSTSSYEQYF
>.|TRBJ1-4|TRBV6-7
TGTGCCAGCAGTTACGGCAGGGGCTATAATGAAAAACTGTTTTTT
CASSYGRGYNEKLFF